The 27 T cell receptor beta chains below all came from one sample that was sequenced in a study of tumor-infiltrating lymphocytes in primary liver carcinoma. Joint extraction of RNA and DNA used roughly 20-32 mg of bulk tissue that was unsorted. The input was approximately 500 ng total RNA; TCR beta cDNA was made from it with a constant-region primer. Investigators got TCR beta libraries out of three nested multiplex PCR rounds, done with slightly modified ARM-PCR. Primers for the first two PCR rounds were TRBV1-TRBV30 forward primers and a C-beta reverse primer (around 11 cycles per round). TCRdb re-derived calls from the multiplex PCR reads in MiXCR, one entry per CDR3 protein. The repertoire consists of tens of thousands of distinct CDR3 sequences, with roughly 72% occurring once and the leading ten covering 15% to 20%. Sequenced input: liver tumor tissue from sampling region 1. Stated subset: tumor region T1, superior pole. The receptors shown here come from a middle-aged man with primary liver carcinoma and hepatitis B virus infection.

The chain combines TRBV30 with TRBJ2-1; a possible D gene is TRBD1 (5 bases). The CDR3 totals 13 residues. In germline, CDR1 is GTSNPN, CDR2 SVGIG (reference sequence). Trimming removed 3 bases from V and 14 bases from J, with 20 bases in between. The CDR3 here is CAWRSPLPGKEFF. The CDR3 coding sequence is TGTGCCTGGAGAAGTCCCCTACCAGGGAAGGAGTTCTTC.

As concerns this clonotype: A much larger clone sits a single nucleotide away, making a read error possible. V usage is TRBV7-9 and J usage is TRBJ2-7; the D gene could be TRBD1 or TRBD2 (5 bases each). This CDR3 region has 14 residues. Germline V gives CDR1 SEHNR, CDR2 FQNEAQ (reference sequence). In DNA, the CDR3 is TGTGCCAGCAGCTTAGCACAGGACTCCTACGACCAGTACTTC. Translated: CASSLAQDSYDQYF.

This clonotype has at least ten counts. This sequence joins TRBV12-3 or TRBV12-4 and TRBJ1-1, with 10 bases aligning to TRBD1. V lost 6 bases to trimming and J lost 4 bases; unmatched junction nucleotides: 5. CDR3 size: 14 residues. The DNA for the CDR3 is TGTGCCAGCAGCCGGGACAGGGGCCGCACTGAAGCTTTCTTT. It is translated as CASSRDRGRTEAFF.

Note on this clonotype: An end of the junction does not agree with germline; a read error may underlie this. The chain recombines TRBV11-1 with TRBJ2-3, with 8 bases that match TRBD2. The CDR3 extends over 16 amino acids. The germline gives CDR1 SGHAT, CDR2 FQDESV (reference sequence). The CDR3: CASNLGTRTQTDTQYF. The CDR3 coding sequence is TGTGCTAGCAACCTCGGGACTAGGACACAAACAGATACGCAGTATTTT.

This clonotype has a count of ten or more. The rearrangement joins TRBV6-2 or TRBV6-3 to TRBJ2-7, with 11 bases matching TRBD2. V trimming: 6 bases; J trimming: 6 bases; junction bases outside the gene matches: 19. The length of the CDR3 is 18 residues. Germline V lookup: CDR1 MNHEY, CDR2 SVGEGT. CDR3 coding DNA: TGTGCCAGCAGCGATCGAAGCGGGCCGACTAGCGGGACTGGCGAGCAGTACTTC. Protein: CASSDRSGPTSGTGEQYF.

This clonotype was seen repeatedly, ten times or more. The chain has TRBV5-1 and TRBJ1-3; tentatively, D is TRBD1 (5 bases). The CDR3 is made up of 15 amino acids. CDR1 is SGHRS and CDR2 is YFSETQ in the germline V gene. V lost 4 bases to trimming and J lost 4 bases, with 15 bases between them. The CDR3 reads CASSLTPDSGNTIYF. In DNA, the CDR3 is TGCGCCAGCAGCCTAACCCCCGACAGCGGAAACACCATATATTTT.

Concerning this clonotype: One base away lies a much larger clone, so this may be a sequencing read error. This rearrangement joins TRBV7-8 to TRBJ2-6, with a tentative D call TRBD1 (5 bases). The CDR3 sequence is 17 residues long. Germline-derived CDR1 and CDR2 are SGHVS and FQNEAQ. The CDR3 DNA follows: TGTGCCAGCAGCTTAGCGTGGATTGACTCTGGGGCCAACATCCTGACTTTC. It encodes CASSLAWIDSGANILTF.

The table lists this clonotype with a few counts. This CDR3 is CATSDSMTSGMRDTQYF. The CDR3 bases are TGTGCCACCAGTGATTCTATGACTAGCGGGATGAGGGATACGCAGTATTTT. The V and J genes are TRBV24-1 and TRBJ2-3; 11 positions match TRBD2. With V trimmed by 2 bases and J by 6 bases, 9 bases remained unmatched. This CDR3 is built from 17 residues. CDR1 is KGHDR and CDR2 is SFDVKD in the germline V gene.

About this clonotype itself: Possible read error: a much larger clone is one base away. The chain is built from TRBV6-2 or TRBV6-3 and TRBJ2-3, with D perhaps TRBD1 (6 bases). The CDR3 sequence is 17 residues long. Germline loops: CDR1 MNHEY, CDR2 SVGEGT. Trimming removed 0 bases from V and 1 base from J, with 14 bases in between. The chain's CDR3 is CASSYSIGTWGTDTQYF. CDR3 DNA sequence: TGTGCCAGCAGTTACTCGATCGGGACATGGGGCACAGATACGCAGTATTTT.

As to this clonotype: Its ends do not fully match the called genes, so a read error is possible. The chain links TRBV11-2 to TRBJ2-5; tentative D call: TRBD2 (6 bases). CDR3 length: 16 amino acids. Germline CDR1 is SGHAT and CDR2 is FQNNGV. CDR3 bases: TGTGCCAGCAGATCCCGGGACTCTGCCCACCAAGAGACCGAGAACTTC. It specifies CASRSRDSAHQETENF. The full variable domain, completed using reference TRBV11-2 and TRBJ2-5, is EAGVAQSPRYKIIEKRQSVAFWCNPISGHATLYWYQQILGQGPKLLIQFQNNGVVDDSQLPKDRFSAERLKGVDSTLKIQPAKLEDSAVYLCASRSRDSAHQETENFGPGTRLLVL.

A note on this clonotype: A read error may explain this, as a much larger clone is one base away. The V call is TRBV7-9, the J call TRBJ2-7; 11 bases map to TRBD2. CDR3 length: 13 amino acids. Germline lookup yields CDR1 SEHNR and CDR2 FQNEAQ (reference sequence). CDR3 sequence: CDSSSQTSGKQYF. DNA for the CDR3: TGTGACAGCAGCTCGCAGACTAGCGGGAAGCAGTACTTC.

Turning to this clonotype: This may be a read error, as it is one base from a much larger clone. For the CDR3, the DNA is TGTGCCAGCAGCCCATTAGCGGACTACTTCTACAATGAGCAGTTCTTC. Translating gives CASSPLADYFYNEQFF. This sequence joins TRBV7-9 and TRBJ2-1; tentatively, D is TRBD2 (6 bases). V shed 5 bases and J shed 3 bases, with 17 bases lying between them. The CDR3 length is 16 residues. Germline lookup yields CDR1 SEHNR and CDR2 FQNEAQ (reference sequence).

This clonotype was detected once. The junction shows a germline mismatch at one end, possibly a read error. The chain combines TRBV5-1 with TRBJ2-6; D remains ambiguous. The CDR3 is 13 residues long. Germline-derived CDR1 and CDR2 are SGHRS and YFSETQ. The CDR3 DNA follows: TGCGCCAGCAACGACGCTGAGGCCAACATCCTGACTTTC. Encoded protein: CASNDAEANILTF.

Points on this clonotype: The junction and the germline gene differ at one end; a read error may be behind it. The chain carries TRBV12-3 or TRBV12-4 and TRBJ2-3; D gene ambiguous. This CDR3 region has 13 residues. CDR3 bases: TGTACCAGCAGCCTCCAGGTGGCAGATACGCAGTATTTT. This encodes CTSSLQVADTQYF.

Turning to this clonotype: The junction differs from germline at one of its ends, possibly a read error. The CDR3 sequence: CTSIQDQLVEEQYF. In DNA, the CDR3 is TGCACCAGCATCCAAGATCAACTAGTGGAAGAGCAGTACTTC. The V and J genes are TRBV4-1 and TRBJ2-7, with D possibly matching TRBD2 (5 bases). The CDR3 is 14 residues long. Germline CDR1 MGHRA, CDR2 YSYEKL.

By sample fraction, this clonotype is large. This rearrangement joins TRBV11-2 to TRBJ2-5; TRBD1 might be the D (6 bases). The germline V and J ends were trimmed by 1 base and 2 bases, with 17 bases remaining between them. The germline V gene encodes CDR1 SGHAT and CDR2 FQNNGV. This CDR3 is 17 amino acids long. The CDR3 sequence: CASSLVSGGSRQETQYF. CDR3 bases: TGTGCCAGCAGCTTAGTCAGTGGGGGCAGTCGGCAAGAGACCCAGTACTTC.

This clonotype was counted ten times or more. The chain employs TRBV5-1 and TRBJ2-1, with 8 bases fitting TRBD1. Unmatched junction bases numbered 12, after V lost 4 bases and J lost 9 bases. The CDR3 is made up of 15 amino acids. Germline V gene data show CDR1 as SGHRS and CDR2 as YFSETQ. The CDR3 sequence is CASSNPGQAIREQFF. CDR3 nucleotide sequence: TGCGCCAGCAGCAATCCGGGACAGGCAATCCGTGAGCAGTTCTTC.

A remark on this clonotype: The junction departs from the called germline gene at one end, perhaps through a read error. For the CDR3, the DNA is TGCAGTGCCTGCAGGAGCCAAAAGACCCAGTACTTC. It encodes CSACRSQKTQYF. The V and J genes are TRBV29-1 and TRBJ2-5, with D unclear. Germline CDR1 is SQVTM and CDR2 is ANQGSEA. The CDR3 sequence is 12 residues long.

Remarks on this clonotype: The germline gene is not matched at one end of the junction; a read error may be the cause. J is TRBJ2-1 and V is TRBV4-2; perhaps D is TRBD1 or TRBD2 (6 bases each). The germline V gene encodes CDR1 LGHNA and CDR2 YNFKEQ. CDR3 length: 13 amino acids. CDR3 loop: CDSNRQEGDEQFF. The DNA for the CDR3 is TGTGACAGCAACCGACAGGAGGGCGATGAGCAGTTCTTC.

A note on this clonotype: A read error may be the cause here, since a much bigger clone is one base away. This chain connects TRBV25-1 to TRBJ2-3; D may be TRBD1 or TRBD2 (5 bases each). Trimming pared 4 bases from V and 7 bases from J, leaving 9 bases between. The CDR3 covers 12 residues. Germline lookup yields CDR1 MGHDK and CDR2 SYGVNS. The CDR3 sequence is CASSARDHTQYF. In nucleotides, the CDR3 is TGTGCCAGCAGTGCCCGGGACCATACGCAGTATTTT.

A word on this clonotype: A read error is likely, as this CDR3 ends without the conserved phenylalanine or tryptophan. The rearrangement links TRBV11-2 to TRBJ2-1, with no clear D. The ends were cut back, 10 bases at V and 5 bases at J, with 21 bases in the middle. CDR1 and CDR2 from the germline V gene are SGHAT and FQNNGV. The CDR3 has 15 residues. This CDR3 reads CATGQDQPSHNEQFL. CDR3 in DNA: TGTGCCACTGGGCAAGACCAGCCATCCCACAATGAGCAGTTCCTC.

Details on this clonotype: With a much larger clone just one base away, this may be a read error. The rearrangement uses TRBV6-6 and TRBJ1-1; 7 nucleotides agree with TRBD1. Germline V CDR1 and CDR2: MNHNY, SVGAGI (reference sequence). CDR3 length equals 12 residues. The J segment lost 12 bases and the V segment lost 6 bases, leaving 10 bases of the junction unmatched. The CDR3 region is CASSPDRVRSFF. The CDR3 nucleotides are TGTGCCAGCAGCCCTGACAGGGTGCGATCTTTCTTT.

About this clonotype: Its ends do not fully match the called genes, so a read error is possible. Written as DNA, the CDR3 is TGTGTCAGCAGTCCCGGTCACGGGGATCTGTTTTTT. Protein: CVSSPGHGDLFF. This chain uses TRBV6-1 with TRBJ2-2; D perhaps matches TRBD2 (5 bases). From germline, CDR1 is MNHNS and CDR2 SASEGT. The CDR3 covers 12 residues.

Turning to this clonotype: One end of the junction fails to match germline, which may point to a read error. This chain joins TRBV4-1 and TRBJ1-6; D is unresolved. This CDR3 has 17 residues. Germline CDR1 is MGHRA and CDR2 is YSYEKL. CDR3 in amino acids: CASSRPQDRSCNSPLHF. CDR3 nucleotides: TGCGCCAGCAGCCGACCCCAGGACCGCTCCTGTAATTCACCCCTCCACTTT.

This clonotype has a count of ten or more. The chain is built from TRBV28 and TRBJ2-6, with TRBD1 as a possible D gene (5 bases). With 2 bases removed from V and 13 bases from J, the gap between germline ends came to 15 bases. This CDR3 is 14 amino acids long. Germline-derived CDR1 and CDR2 are MDHEN and SYDVKM. The CDR3 region is CASSLQGPAGVLTF. CDR3 in DNA: TGTGCCAGCAGTTTACAGGGTCCCGCAGGGGTCCTGACTTTC.

On this clonotype: Its ends do not fully match the called genes, so a read error is possible. The CDR3 protein is CASRSGSLWEQYF. The CDR3 DNA is TGTGCTAGCCGCAGCGGGTCTTTATGGGAGCAATACTTC. This chain connects TRBV11-2 to TRBJ2-7; tentative D call: TRBD2 (6 bases). This CDR3 comprises 13 residues. Germline loops: CDR1 SGHAT, CDR2 FQNNGV.

For this clonotype: The junction differs from germline at one of its ends, possibly a read error. The chain couples TRBV11-2 to TRBJ2-2; D is possibly TRBD1 (6 bases). Germline values: CDR1 SGHAT, CDR2 FQNNGV. The CDR3 is 14 residues long. CDR3 bases: TGTGCCAACAGCCCAGGGGAAAACACGGGGGAGCTGTTTTTT. Amino acid sequence: CANSPGENTGELFF.